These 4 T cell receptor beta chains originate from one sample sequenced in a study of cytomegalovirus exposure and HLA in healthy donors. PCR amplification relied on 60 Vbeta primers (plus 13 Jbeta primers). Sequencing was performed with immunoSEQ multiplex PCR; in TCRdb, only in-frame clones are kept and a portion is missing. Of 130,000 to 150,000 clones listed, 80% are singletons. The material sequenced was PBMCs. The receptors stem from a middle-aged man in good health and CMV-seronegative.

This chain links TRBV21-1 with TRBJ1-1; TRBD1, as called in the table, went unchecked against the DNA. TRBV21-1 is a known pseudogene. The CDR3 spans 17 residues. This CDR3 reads CASSKVWDRGWNTEAFF. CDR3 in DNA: TGTGCCAGCAGCAAAGTATGGGACAGGGGATGGAACACTGAAGCTTTCTTT.

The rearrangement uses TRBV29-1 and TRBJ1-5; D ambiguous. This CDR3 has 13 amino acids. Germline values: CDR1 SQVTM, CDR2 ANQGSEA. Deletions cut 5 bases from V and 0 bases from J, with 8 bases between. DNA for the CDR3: TGCAGCGTTCTTACACCTAGCAATCAGCCCCAGCATTTT. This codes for CSVLTPSNQPQHF.

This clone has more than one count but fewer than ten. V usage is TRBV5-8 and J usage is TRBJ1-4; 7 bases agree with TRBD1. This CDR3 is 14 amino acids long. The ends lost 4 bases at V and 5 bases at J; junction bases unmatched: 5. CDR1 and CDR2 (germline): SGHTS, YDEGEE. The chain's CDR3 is CASSRDRQNEKLFF. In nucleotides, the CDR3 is TGTGCCAGCAGCCGGGACAGACAGAATGAAAAACTGTTTTTT.

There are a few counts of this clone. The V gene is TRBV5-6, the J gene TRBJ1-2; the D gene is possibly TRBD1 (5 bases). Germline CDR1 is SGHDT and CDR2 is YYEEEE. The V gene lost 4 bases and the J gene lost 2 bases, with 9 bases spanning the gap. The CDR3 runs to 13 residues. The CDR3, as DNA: TGTGCCAGCAGCCCTCGGGGGAACTATGGCTACACCTTC. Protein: CASSPRGNYGYTF.